One sample yielded the 21 T cell receptor beta chains listed below, sequenced in a study of long-term antiretroviral therapy in people with HIV. The immunoSEQ assay was v3.0, run at survey level. Libraries were prepared by immunoSEQ multiplex PCR; TCRdb keeps only in-frame clonotypes and omits some of them. The table has about 22,000 clones, about four fifths seen once. This specimen consisted of unsorted PBMCs, obtained approximately 5.7 years after starting antiretroviral therapy. The receptors were gathered from a man aged 25-45 years with HIV.

V is TRBV4-3 and J is TRBJ2-1; the D gene could be TRBD1 or TRBD2 (5 bases each). CDR3 length: 15 residues. Per germline, CDR1 LGHNA and CDR2 YSLEER. V was trimmed by 1 base and J by 3 bases, leaving 10 bases between them. The CDR3 DNA is TGCGCCAGCAGCCAAGGGGGCGGACTCTACAATGAGCAGTTCTTC. Translation gives CASSQGGGLYNEQFF.

The J gene is TRBJ1-5, the V gene TRBV25-1; D is ambiguous. V dropped 2 bases and J dropped 5 bases, with 13 bases sitting between them. The CDR3 length is 15 residues. Germline CDR1 MGHDK, CDR2 SYGVNS. CDR3 bases: TGTGCCAGCAGTGAAAGGTCGGAGCCGGATCAGCCCCAGCATTTT. Translating gives CASSERSEPDQPQHF.

V usage is TRBV28 and J usage is TRBJ2-3; D is undetermined. CDR3 length equals 16 residues. V lost 5 bases, J lost 2 bases, and 17 bases lay in between. Germline V gene lookup returns CDR1 MDHEN and CDR2 SYDVKM. The CDR3 here is CASSAYSLRYTDTQYF. DNA for the CDR3: TGTGCCAGCAGTGCATACAGCCTAAGATACACAGATACGCAGTATTTT.

The rearrangement joins TRBV27 to TRBJ2-7; 10 bases are a match to TRBD2. This CDR3 comprises 15 residues. V trimming: 6 bases; J trimming: 2 bases; junction bases outside the gene matches: 7. Germline V gives CDR1 MNHEY, CDR2 SMNVEV (reference sequence). CDR3 DNA sequence: TGTGCCAGCAGCCAGGGACTAGCGCTCCCCTACGAGCAGTACTTC. It yields the protein CASSQGLALPYEQYF.

This chain links TRBV5-6 with TRBJ1-1; the D gene is possibly TRBD1 (5 bases). CDR1 and CDR2 from the germline V gene are SGHDT and YYEEEE. The CDR3 is made up of 18 amino acids. Trimming removed 3 bases at V and 5 bases at J, with 26 bases between. This CDR3 is CASSSAQGAPFLYTEAFF. The CDR3 bases are TGTGCCAGCAGCTCTGCCCAGGGAGCACCTTTCCTTTATACTGAAGCTTTCTTT.

The chain combines TRBV5-6 with TRBJ2-3; 7 bases line up with TRBD1. Germline trimming cut 4 bases from V and 3 bases from J; bases unmatched to any gene: 2. The CDR3 is made up of 13 amino acids. Germline V gene lookup returns CDR1 SGHDT and CDR2 YYEEEE. CDR3 amino acids: CASSQTGTDTQYF. CDR3 bases: TGTGCCAGCAGCCAGACAGGGACAGATACGCAGTATTTT. The full variable domain, with the rest looked up from reference TRBV5-6 and TRBJ2-3, is DAGVTQSPTHLIKTRGQQVTLRCSPKSGHDTVSWYQQALGQGPQFIFQYYEEEERQRGNFPDRFSGHQFPNYSSELNVNALLLGDSALYLCASSQTGTDTQYFGPGTRLTVL.

Only one count was recorded for this clone. The chain combines TRBV2 with TRBJ2-7; no clear D. The germline V gene encodes CDR1 SNHLY and CDR2 FYNNEI. The V and J ends lost 2 bases and 2 bases respectively, with 7 bases between them. This CDR3 region has 13 residues. Here the CDR3 reads CASSESQAYEQYF. The CDR3 nucleotides are TGTGCCAGCAGTGAAAGTCAGGCCTACGAGCAGTACTTC. Together with reference TRBV2 and TRBJ2-7, the CDR3 gives the full variable domain: EPEVTQTPSHQVTQMGQEVILRCVPISNHLYFYWYRQILGQKVEFLVSFYNNEISEKSEIFDDQFSVERPDGSNFTLKIRSTKLEDSAMYFCASSESQAYEQYFGPGTRLTVT.

The V gene is TRBV9, the J gene TRBJ2-3, with 7 bases that match TRBD1. The CDR3 has 15 residues. The V gene's germline CDR1 is SGDLS and CDR2 YYNGEE. J lost 5 bases, V lost 1 base, and 7 bases had no gene match. The CDR3 loop is CASSVKTGLVDTQYF. CDR3 in DNA: TGTGCCAGCAGCGTAAAGACAGGGCTGGTAGATACGCAGTATTTT. The full variable domain, with the rest looked up from reference TRBV9 and TRBJ2-3, is DSGVTQTPKHLITATGQRVTLRCSPRSGDLSVYWYQQSLDQGLQFLIQYYNGEERAKGNILERFSAQQFPDLHSELNLSSLELGDSALYFCASSVKTGLVDTQYFGPGTRLTVL.

In this sample, this clone turned up once. The J gene is TRBJ2-1, the V gene TRBV7-9, with D hard to call. The CDR3 totals 11 residues. The V gene's germline CDR1 is SEHNR and CDR2 FQNEAQ (reference sequence). Trimming stripped 1 base from V and 9 bases from J, with 4 bases between. Here the CDR3 reads CASSLGGEQFF. As DNA, the CDR3 is TGTGCCAGCAGCTTAGGAGGTGAGCAGTTCTTC.

The count of this clone is one. V gene TRBV7-2 combines with J gene TRBJ2-2; 10 bases match TRBD2. The junction had 13 bases not matched to a gene; V was cut back by 8 bases and J by 10 bases. The CDR3 extends over 15 amino acids. Germline V lookup: CDR1 SGHTA, CDR2 FQGNSA. CDR3 residues: CASQRLAGESPELFF. The CDR3 nucleotides read TGTGCCAGCCAACGGCTAGCGGGAGAATCACCGGAGCTGTTTTTT.

The gene calls are TRBV7-3 and TRBJ2-2, with D unresolved. Per the germline V gene, CDR1 is SGHTA and CDR2 is FQGTGA. V lost 5 bases to trimming and J lost 2 bases, with 15 bases between them. This CDR3 is built from 16 residues. The CDR3 sequence is CASSPRTATNTGELFF. The CDR3 nucleotides are TGTGCCAGCAGCCCACGGACCGCTACTAACACCGGGGAGCTGTTTTTT.

The chain uses TRBV5-6 and TRBJ2-7; unclear D gene. CDR1 is SGHDT, CDR2 YYEEEE, per germline. CDR3 size: 13 residues. V dropped 0 bases and J dropped 6 bases, with 10 bases sitting between them. For the CDR3, the DNA is TGTGCCAGCAGCTTGGTGGTGATGTCCGAGCAGTACTTC. Translated, it gives CASSLVVMSEQYF.

The V and J genes are TRBV6-1 and TRBJ1-5; weak D call: TRBD1 (5 bases). The CDR3 runs 17 residues. Germline CDR1 is MNHNS and CDR2 is SASEGT. V was clipped by 2 bases and J by 5 bases, with 19 bases between them. The CDR3 region is CASSEPSGPSEHQPQHF. The CDR3, as DNA: TGTGCCAGCAGTGAACCCTCAGGGCCCTCAGAACATCAGCCCCAGCATTTT.

This clone was detected once. The chain employs TRBV15 and TRBJ1-6, with no clear D. V lost 2 bases to trimming and J lost 8 bases, with 19 bases between them. This CDR3 has 17 residues. CDR1 and CDR2 (germline): LNHNV, YYDKDF (reference sequence). The CDR3 here is CATSRPKTGNRDSPLHF. CDR3 coding DNA: TGTGCCACCAGCAGACCCAAGACGGGGAATCGAGATTCACCCCTCCACTTT.

The V call is TRBV28, the J call TRBJ2-1, with D maybe TRBD1 (6 bases). This CDR3 comprises 15 residues. Trimming pared 3 bases from V and 5 bases from J, leaving 14 bases between. Germline V CDR1 and CDR2: MDHEN, SYDVKM. For the CDR3, the DNA is TGTGCCAGCAGTTTCTATCGTCCAGGGGACAATGAGCAGTTCTTC. It codes for CASSFYRPGDNEQFF.

The J gene is TRBJ1-5, the V gene TRBV28, with 7 positions matching TRBD1. Germline CDR1 is MDHEN and CDR2 is SYDVKM. The CDR3 runs to 12 residues. With V trimmed by 6 bases and J by 10 bases, 6 bases remained unmatched. DNA of the CDR3: TGTGCCAGCAGACAGGGGACACTTCCCCAGCATTTT. It encodes CASRQGTLPQHF.

The chain has TRBV28 and TRBJ2-3; the D call may be TRBD1 or TRBD2 (6 bases each). The ends were cut back, 6 bases at V and 2 bases at J, with 18 bases in the middle. Looked up from germline, CDR1 is MDHEN and CDR2 is SYDVKM. This CDR3 contains 16 residues. The CDR3: CASRGGLDSNTDTQYF. CDR3 DNA: TGTGCCAGCAGGGGGGGCTTGGACAGCAACACAGATACGCAGTATTTT.

The V and J genes are TRBV5-4 and TRBJ2-7; D tentatively reads TRBD1 or TRBD2 (5 bases each). Germline assignment: CDR1 SGHNT and CDR2 YYREEE (reference sequence). CDR3 length: 14 amino acids. V was trimmed by 3 bases and J by 7 bases, leaving 17 bases between them. CDR3 nucleotide sequence: TGTGCCAGCAGCTCTTCCTCTAGCTACAGGGAGCAGTACTTC. Amino acids: CASSSSSSYREQYF. Full variable domain (outside the CDR3, taken from reference TRBV5-4 and TRBJ2-7): ETGVTQSPTHLIKTRGQQVTLRCSSQSGHNTVSWYQQALGQGPQFIFQYYREEENGRGNFPPRFSGLQFPNYSSELNVNALELDDSALYLCASSSSSSYREQYFGPGTRLTVT.

The chain links TRBV30 to TRBJ1-2; D is unresolved. The CDR3 has 13 amino acids. V shed 5 bases and J shed 3 bases, with 13 bases lying between them. Germline-derived CDR1 and CDR2 are GTSNPN and SVGIG (reference sequence). The CDR3 DNA follows: TGTGCCTGGTCCAAACGTATCGACTATGGCTACACCTTC. This gives the protein CAWSKRIDYGYTF.

This chain links TRBV7-2 with TRBJ1-3; no clear D gene. V shed 5 bases and J shed 1 base, with 15 bases lying between them. The CDR3 consists of 16 residues. Germline CDR1 reads SGHTA; CDR2 reads FQGNSA. The CDR3 sequence: CASSPVGAASGNTIYF. The CDR3, as DNA: TGTGCCAGCAGCCCAGTTGGCGCAGCTTCTGGAAACACCATATATTTT.

The V gene is TRBV9, the J gene TRBJ2-7; D not certain. This CDR3 region has 13 residues. V was shortened by 2 bases and J by 3 bases, with 9 bases between the two germline ends. Per germline, CDR1 SGDLS and CDR2 YYNGEE. This CDR3 is CASSVTVDYEQYF. The CDR3 nucleotides are TGTGCCAGCAGCGTTACGGTAGACTACGAGCAGTACTTC.